This T cell receptor (beta chain) was observed in a study of cytomegalovirus exposure and HLA in healthy donors. Repertoires were generated with immunoSEQ multiplex PCR, while TCRdb's copy carries only in-frame clones and drops some. The top ten hold approximately 10% of the sample, which has under 200,000 clones, around nine tenths seen once. The donors were members of the validation cohort, which comprised approximately 120 subjects and was separate from the first cohort of several hundred subjects. As for this clone: The antigen is undetermined.

The CDR3 runs 14 residues. V trimming: 7 bases; J trimming: 2 bases; junction bases outside the gene matches: 8. Germline lookup yields CDR1 MNHNY and CDR2 SVGAGI (reference sequence). Study results and limitations: In vitro work confirmed that three CMV-associated chains recognize CMV antigens.

The origin of this receptor is a woman aged 18-29 years in good health and CMV-seropositive. Source material: PBMCs. The chain uses TRBV6-6 and TRBJ2-7; 7 nucleotides line up with TRBD2. CDR3 sequence: CASTRGLGPYEQYF. The CDR3 DNA is TGTGCCAGCACTAGAGGACTAGGACCCTACGAGCAGTACTTC.